This T cell receptor (beta chain) emerged from a study of shared clonotypes between healthy human individuals. Study information: Each donor's CD4 naive and CD4 memory cells filled three plates apiece, CD8 naive two, and CD8 memory one. Whole-study findings and limits: Since donors were few, the genetic and exposure-history diversity represented was limited. Clonotypes which were not shared had lower generation probabilities than clonotypes that all four donors shared. Naive subsets, compared against memory subsets, generally had larger estimated richness values.

TCRdb keeps only in-frame clones here, not all; method: immunoSEQ multiplex PCR. The table records around 1.4 million clones, about 98.5% of them present only once. The CDR3 has 13 amino acids. The germline V and J ends were trimmed by 2 bases and 4 bases, with 6 bases remaining between them. Per germline, CDR1 KGHSH and CDR2 LQKENI. On this clone itself: Its antigen remains unidentified.

The sequenced sample was naive CD4+ T cells sorted from blood. Subset specified: CD45RA+ positively selected. The receptor's source is a man aged 30 to 39 in good health. This rearrangement joins TRBV18 to TRBJ1-3, with D unclear. Here the CDR3 DNA reads TGTGCCAGCTCACCAAAAGGGGGAAACACCATATATTTT. Its protein product is CASSPKGGNTIYF.